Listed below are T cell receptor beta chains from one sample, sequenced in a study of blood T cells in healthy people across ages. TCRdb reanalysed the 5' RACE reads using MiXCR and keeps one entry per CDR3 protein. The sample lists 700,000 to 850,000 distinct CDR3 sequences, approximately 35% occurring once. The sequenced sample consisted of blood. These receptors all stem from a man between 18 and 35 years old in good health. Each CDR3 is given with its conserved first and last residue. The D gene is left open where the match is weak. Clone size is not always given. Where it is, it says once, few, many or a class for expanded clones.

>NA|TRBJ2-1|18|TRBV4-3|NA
CASSQSGPMAGPYNEQFF
TGCGCCAGCAGCCAGTCCGGTCCTATGGCAGGGCCCTACAATGAGCAGTTCTTC
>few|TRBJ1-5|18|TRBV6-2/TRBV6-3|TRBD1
CASSFRNRGTGGNQPQHF
TGTGCCAGCAGTTTTCGAAACCGTGGGACAGGCGGCAATCAGCCCCAGCATTTT
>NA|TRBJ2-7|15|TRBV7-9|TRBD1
CASSLTGGSSCEQYF
TGTGCCAGCAGCCTGACAGGGGGCAGCTCCTGCGAGCAGTACTTC
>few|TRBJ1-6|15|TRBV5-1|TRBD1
CASRNFGQEASPLHF
TGCGCCAGCCGTAACTTCGGACAGGAGGCTTCACCCCTCCACTTT
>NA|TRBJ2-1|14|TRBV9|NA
CASSVGSGYNEQFF
TGTGCCAGCAGCGTAGGAAGCGGATACAATGAGCAGTTCTTC
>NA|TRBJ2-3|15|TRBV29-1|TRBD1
CSVGDRGDPTDTQYF
TGCAGCGTTGGGGACAGGGGCGATCCCACAGATACGCAGTATTTT
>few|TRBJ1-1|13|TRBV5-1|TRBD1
CASSLDRVGEAFF
TGCGCCAGCAGCCTCGACAGGGTTGGTGAAGCTTTCTTT
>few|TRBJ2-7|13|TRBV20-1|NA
CSARAELAYEQYF
TGCAGTGCTAGAGCTGAGCTAGCCTACGAGCAGTACTTC
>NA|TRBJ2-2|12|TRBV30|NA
CAWNGGTGELFF
TGTGCCTGGAATGGGGGGACCGGGGAGCTGTTTTTT
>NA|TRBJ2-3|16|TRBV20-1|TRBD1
CRPGQGAATDTDTQYF
TGCAGACCGGGACAGGGAGCTGCCACCGACACAGATACGCAGTATTTT
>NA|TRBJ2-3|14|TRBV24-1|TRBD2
CATGGLGILDTQYF
TGTGCCACCGGAGGACTAGGAATTTTAGATACGCAGTATTTT
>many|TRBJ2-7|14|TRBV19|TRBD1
CASSRQGVSYEQYF
TGTGCCAGTAGTCGACAGGGGGTTTCCTACGAGCAGTACTTC
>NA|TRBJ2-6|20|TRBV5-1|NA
CASSLYLGLTVGSGANVLTF
TGCGCCAGCAGCTTGTATCTGGGGTTGACTGTGGGCTCTGGGGCCAACGTCCTGACTTTC